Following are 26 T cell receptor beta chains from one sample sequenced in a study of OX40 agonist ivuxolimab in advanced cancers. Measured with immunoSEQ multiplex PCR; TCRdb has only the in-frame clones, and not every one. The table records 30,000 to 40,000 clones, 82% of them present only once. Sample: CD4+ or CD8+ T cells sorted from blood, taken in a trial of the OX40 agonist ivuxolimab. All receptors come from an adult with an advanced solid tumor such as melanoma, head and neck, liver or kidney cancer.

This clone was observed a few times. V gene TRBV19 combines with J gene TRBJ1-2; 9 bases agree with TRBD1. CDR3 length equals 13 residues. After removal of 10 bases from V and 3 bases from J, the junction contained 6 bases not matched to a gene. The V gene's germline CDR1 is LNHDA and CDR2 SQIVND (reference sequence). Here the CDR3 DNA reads TGTGCCATAACAGGGGGCGCGGACTATGGCTACACCTTC. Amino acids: CAITGGADYGYTF. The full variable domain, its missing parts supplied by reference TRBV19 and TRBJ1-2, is DGGITQSPKYLFRKEGQNVTLSCEQNLNHDAMYWYRQDPGQGLRLIYYSQIVNDFQKGDIAEGYSVSREKKESFPLTVTSAQKNPTAFYLCAITGGADYGYTFGSGTRLTVV.

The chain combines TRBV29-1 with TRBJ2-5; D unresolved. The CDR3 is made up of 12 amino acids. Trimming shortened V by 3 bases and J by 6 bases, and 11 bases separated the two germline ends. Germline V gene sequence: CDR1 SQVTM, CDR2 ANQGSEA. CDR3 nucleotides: TGCAGCGTTGAGGGGAACGAAAAGACCCAGTACTTC. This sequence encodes CSVEGNEKTQYF.

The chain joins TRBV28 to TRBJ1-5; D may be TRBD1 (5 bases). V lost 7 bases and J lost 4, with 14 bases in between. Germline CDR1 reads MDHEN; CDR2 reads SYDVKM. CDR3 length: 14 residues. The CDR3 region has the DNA TGTGCCAGCACCCAGGGACTTCAGAATCAGCCCCAGCATTTT. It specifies CASTQGLQNQPQHF.

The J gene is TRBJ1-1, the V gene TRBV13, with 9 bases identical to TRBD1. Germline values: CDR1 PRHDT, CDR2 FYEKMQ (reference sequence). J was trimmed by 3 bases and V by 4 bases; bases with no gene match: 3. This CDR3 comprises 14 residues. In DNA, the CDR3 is TGTGCCAGCAGCTCGGACAGGGGAGACACTGAAGCTTTCTTT. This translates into CASSSDRGDTEAFF.

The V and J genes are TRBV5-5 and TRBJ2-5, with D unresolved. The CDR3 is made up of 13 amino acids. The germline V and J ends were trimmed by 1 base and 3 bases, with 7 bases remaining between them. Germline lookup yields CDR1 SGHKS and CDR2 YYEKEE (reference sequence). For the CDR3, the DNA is TGTGCCAGCAGCTTGTTCCAGGAAGAGACCCAGTACTTC. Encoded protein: CASSLFQEETQYF.

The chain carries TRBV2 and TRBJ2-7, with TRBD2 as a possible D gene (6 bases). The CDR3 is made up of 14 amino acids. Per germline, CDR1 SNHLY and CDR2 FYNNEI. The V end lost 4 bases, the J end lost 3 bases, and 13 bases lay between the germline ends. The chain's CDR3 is CASSAGGVLYEQYF. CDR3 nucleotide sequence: TGTGCCAGCAGTGCGGGCGGGGTGCTCTACGAGCAGTACTTC. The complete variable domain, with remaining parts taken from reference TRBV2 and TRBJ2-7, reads EPEVTQTPSHQVTQMGQEVILRCVPISNHLYFYWYRQILGQKVEFLVSFYNNEISEKSEIFDDQFSVERPDGSNFTLKIRSTKLEDSAMYFCASSAGGVLYEQYFGPGTRLTVT.

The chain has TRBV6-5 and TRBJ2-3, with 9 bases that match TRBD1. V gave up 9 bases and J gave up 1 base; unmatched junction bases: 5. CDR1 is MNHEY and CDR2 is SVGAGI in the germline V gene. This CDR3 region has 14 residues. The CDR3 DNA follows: TGTGCCAGTACCACAGGGGGCGGCACAGATACGCAGTATTTT. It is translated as CASTTGGGTDTQYF.

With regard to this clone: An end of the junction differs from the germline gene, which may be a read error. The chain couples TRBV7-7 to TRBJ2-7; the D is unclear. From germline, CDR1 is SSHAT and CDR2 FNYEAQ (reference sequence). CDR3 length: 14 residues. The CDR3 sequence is CASSLGTGSYEQYF. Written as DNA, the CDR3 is TGTGCTAGCAGCTTAGGAACCGGATCCTACGAGCAGTACTTC.

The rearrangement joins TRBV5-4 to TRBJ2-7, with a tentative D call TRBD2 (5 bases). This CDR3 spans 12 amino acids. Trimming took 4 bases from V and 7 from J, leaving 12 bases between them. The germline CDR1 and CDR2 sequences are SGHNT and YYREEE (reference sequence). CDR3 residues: CASSRGVEEQYF. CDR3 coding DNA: TGTGCCAGCAGCCGGGGTGTGGAGGAGCAGTACTTC.

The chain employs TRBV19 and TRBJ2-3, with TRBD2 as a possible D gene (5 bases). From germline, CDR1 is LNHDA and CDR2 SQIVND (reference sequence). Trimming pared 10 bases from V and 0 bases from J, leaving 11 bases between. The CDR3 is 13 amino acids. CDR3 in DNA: TGTGCCACATCAACTAGTAGCACAGATACGCAGTATTTT. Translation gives CATSTSSTDTQYF. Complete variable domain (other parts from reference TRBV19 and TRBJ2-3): DGGITQSPKYLFRKEGQNVTLSCEQNLNHDAMYWYRQDPGQGLRLIYYSQIVNDFQKGDIAEGYSVSREKKESFPLTVTSAQKNPTAFYLCATSTSSTDTQYFGPGTRLTVL.

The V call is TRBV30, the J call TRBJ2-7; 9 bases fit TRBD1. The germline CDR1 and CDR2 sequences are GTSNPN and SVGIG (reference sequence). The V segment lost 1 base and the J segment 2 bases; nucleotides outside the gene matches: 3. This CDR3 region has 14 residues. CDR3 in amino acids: CAWSGDRVAYEQYF. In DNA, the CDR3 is TGTGCCTGGAGTGGGGACAGGGTGGCCTACGAGCAGTACTTC.

This CDR3 is CASSLGVTSTDTQYF. CDR3 coding DNA: TGTGCCAGCAGCTTAGGGGTGACTAGCACAGATACGCAGTATTTT. J is TRBJ2-3 and V is TRBV7-9, with unresolved D. Germline loops: CDR1 SEHNR, CDR2 FQNEAQ (reference sequence). The CDR3 has 15 amino acids. Between the trimmed V and J ends, which lost 1 base and 0 bases, there was a span of 8 bases.

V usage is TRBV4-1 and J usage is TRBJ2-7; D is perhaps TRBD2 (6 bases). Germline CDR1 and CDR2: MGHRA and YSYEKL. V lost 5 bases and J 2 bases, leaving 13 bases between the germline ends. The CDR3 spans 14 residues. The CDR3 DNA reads TGCGCCAGCAGCGCGGAGGGCCCTACCTACGAGCAGTACTTC. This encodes CASSAEGPTYEQYF.

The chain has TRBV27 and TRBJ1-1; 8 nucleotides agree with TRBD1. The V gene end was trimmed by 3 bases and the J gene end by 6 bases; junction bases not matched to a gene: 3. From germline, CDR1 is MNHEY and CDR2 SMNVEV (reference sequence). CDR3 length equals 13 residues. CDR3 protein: CASSFQGAPEAFF. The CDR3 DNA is TGTGCCAGCAGTTTTCAGGGGGCTCCTGAAGCTTTCTTT.

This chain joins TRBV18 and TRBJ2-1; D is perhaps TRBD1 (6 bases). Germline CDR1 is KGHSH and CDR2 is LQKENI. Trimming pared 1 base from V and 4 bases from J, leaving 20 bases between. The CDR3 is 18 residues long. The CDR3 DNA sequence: TGTGCCAGCTCACCACGAGAAGCCAGGGGCGTTCTATACAATGAGCAGTTCTTC. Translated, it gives CASSPREARGVLYNEQFF.

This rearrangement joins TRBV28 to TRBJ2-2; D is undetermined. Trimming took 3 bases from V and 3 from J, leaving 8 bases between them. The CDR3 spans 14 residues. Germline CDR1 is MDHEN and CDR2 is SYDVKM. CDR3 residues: CASSFTTYTGELFF. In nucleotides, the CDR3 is TGTGCCAGCAGTTTTACAACCTACACCGGGGAGCTGTTTTTT.

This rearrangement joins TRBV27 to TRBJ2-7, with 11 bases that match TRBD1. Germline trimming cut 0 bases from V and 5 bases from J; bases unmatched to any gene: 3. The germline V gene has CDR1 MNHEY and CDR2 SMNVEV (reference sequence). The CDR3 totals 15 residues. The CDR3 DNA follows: TGTGCCAGCAGTTTATCGTGGACAGGGGGCAACGAGCAGTACTTC. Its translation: CASSLSWTGGNEQYF.

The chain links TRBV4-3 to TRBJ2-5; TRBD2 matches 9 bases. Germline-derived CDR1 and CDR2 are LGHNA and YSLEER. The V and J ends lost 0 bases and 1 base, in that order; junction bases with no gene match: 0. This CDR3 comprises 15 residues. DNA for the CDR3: TGCGCCAGCAGCCAAGAGCGGGGGGGCCAAGAGACCCAGTACTTC. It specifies CASSQERGGQETQYF.

The CDR3 here is CASSSRGGAYNEQFF. The CDR3 coding sequence is TGTGCCAGTAGTAGCCGGGGCGGAGCTTACAATGAGCAGTTCTTC. The chain combines TRBV19 with TRBJ2-1; tentatively, D is TRBD1 or TRBD2 (5 bases each). CDR1 LNHDA and CDR2 SQIVND come from the germline V gene (reference sequence). This CDR3 spans 15 amino acids. V was pared by 4 bases and J by 4 bases, with 14 bases between.

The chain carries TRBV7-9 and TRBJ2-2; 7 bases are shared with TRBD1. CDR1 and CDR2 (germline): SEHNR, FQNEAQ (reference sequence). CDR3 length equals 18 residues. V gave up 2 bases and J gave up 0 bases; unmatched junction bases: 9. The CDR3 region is CASSLLSQGPPNTGELFF. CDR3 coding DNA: TGTGCCAGCAGCTTACTATCACAGGGGCCCCCGAACACCGGGGAGCTGTTTTTT.

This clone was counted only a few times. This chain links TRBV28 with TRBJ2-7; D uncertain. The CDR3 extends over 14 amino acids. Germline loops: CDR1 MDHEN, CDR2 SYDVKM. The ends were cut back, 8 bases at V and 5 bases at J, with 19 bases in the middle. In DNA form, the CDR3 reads TGTGCCAGCCAATTTCGGGCGTTGCGGAACGAGCAGTACTTC. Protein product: CASQFRALRNEQYF.

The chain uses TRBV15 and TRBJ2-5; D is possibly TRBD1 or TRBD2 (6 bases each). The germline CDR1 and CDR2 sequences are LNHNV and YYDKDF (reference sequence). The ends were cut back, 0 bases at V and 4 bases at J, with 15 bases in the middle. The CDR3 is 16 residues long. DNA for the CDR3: TGTGCCACCAGCAGAGACAGGGGAGGCTTCCGAGAGACCCAGTACTTC. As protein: CATSRDRGGFRETQYF.

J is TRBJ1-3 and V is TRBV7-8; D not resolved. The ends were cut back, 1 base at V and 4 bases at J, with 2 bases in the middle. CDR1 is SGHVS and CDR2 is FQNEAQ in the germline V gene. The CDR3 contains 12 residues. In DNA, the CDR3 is TGTGCCAGCAGCTTAGTAGGAAACACCATATATTTT. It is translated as CASSLVGNTIYF.

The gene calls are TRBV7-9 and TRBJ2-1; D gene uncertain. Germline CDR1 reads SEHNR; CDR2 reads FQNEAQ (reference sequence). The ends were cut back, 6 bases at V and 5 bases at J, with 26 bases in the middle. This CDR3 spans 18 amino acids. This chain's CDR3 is CASRPPNWADLGDNEQFF. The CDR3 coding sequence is TGTGCCAGCAGACCCCCCAACTGGGCTGACCTTGGGGACAATGAGCAGTTCTTC.

The CDR3 loop is CASSLGVGSSSYEQYF. DNA of the CDR3: TGTGCCAGCAGCTTAGGGGTAGGTTCGAGCTCCTACGAGCAGTACTTC. The chain employs TRBV7-9 and TRBJ2-7, with D unclear. CDR3 length: 16 residues. The V end lost 1 base, the J end lost 0 bases, and 13 bases lay between the germline ends. CDR1 and CDR2 from the germline V gene are SEHNR and FQNEAQ (reference sequence).

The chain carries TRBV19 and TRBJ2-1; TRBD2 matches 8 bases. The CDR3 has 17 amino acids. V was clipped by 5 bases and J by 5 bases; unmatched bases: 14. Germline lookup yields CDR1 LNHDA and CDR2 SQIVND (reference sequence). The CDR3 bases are TGTGCCAGTAGTCTGACGGGGGGGGACGAGGTTCACAATGAGCAGTTCTTC. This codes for CASSLTGGDEVHNEQFF.